The rows below give T cell receptor beta chains drawn from one sample of a study of identical twins. TCRdb independently ran MiXCR on the 5' RACE reads; one entry per CDR3 protein. This table has 300,000 to 400,000 distinct CDR3 sequences, approximately 10% appearing once. Source material: naive T cells sorted from blood. These receptors all stem from a woman between 50 and 59 years old in good health. Both conserved end residues are part of each CDR3. D genes are given only for firm matches. Expanded clones get a size class; other rows say once, few or many, or leave the size out.

j_call v_call clone_size d_call cdr3_aa cdr3_nt
TRBJ1-4 TRBV11-2 once - CSSSFRATANEKLFF TGTTCCAGCAGCTTCAGGGCGACGGCTAATGAAAAACTGTTTTTT
TRBJ2-1 TRBV29-1 many - CSVAGGMREQFF TGCAGCGTTGCAGGGGGGATGAGGGAGCAGTTCTTC
TRBJ2-1 TRBV29-1 many - CSGTLARSYNEQFF TGCAGCGGGACTCTAGCGCGTTCCTACAATGAGCAGTTCTTC
TRBJ1-5 TRBV30 - TRBD1 CAWSVRGTGLLGQPQHF TGTGCCTGGAGTGTACGGGGGACAGGGTTGTTGGGCCAGCCCCAGCATTTT
TRBJ2-1 TRBV12-3/TRBV12-4 many TRBD2 CASSPLGLAGVGNEQFF TGTGCCAGCAGTCCCCTGGGACTAGCGGGAGTAGGTAATGAGCAGTTCTTC
TRBJ2-5 TRBV19 many - CASRLAGETQYF TGTGCCAGTAGGCTAGCAGGAGAGACCCAGTACTTC
TRBJ1-2 TRBV12-3/TRBV12-4 few TRBD1 CASSWDSLNYGYTF TGTGCCAGCAGTTGGGACAGTCTTAACTATGGCTACACCTTC
TRBJ2-1 TRBV20-1 few TRBD2 CSASLAGAPNEQFF TGCAGTGCTAGTCTAGCGGGAGCCCCCAATGAGCAGTTCTTC
TRBJ2-2 TRBV18 many - CASSPLNRPVGELFF TGTGCCAGCTCACCGCTCAATCGGCCCGTCGGGGAGCTGTTTTTT
TRBJ1-3 TRBV10-3 few TRBD1 CAIREDRIRNTIYF TGTGCCATCAGGGAGGACAGGATCAGAAACACCATATATTTT
TRBJ2-3 TRBV18 few - CASSNQDTQYF TGTGCCAGCTCAAATCAGGATACGCAGTATTTT
TRBJ2-1 TRBV3-1 - TRBD2 CASSRLAGGPNEQFF TGTGCCAGCAGCCGACTAGCGGGAGGGCCTAATGAGCAGTTCTTC
TRBJ2-1 TRBV20-1 many TRBD2 CSARVSGSTYNEQFF TGCAGTGCTAGAGTTAGCGGGAGTACCTACAATGAGCAGTTCTTC
TRBJ2-5 TRBV14 few - CASSPLGPRETQYF TGTGCCAGCAGCCCGCTCGGTCCCAGGGAGACCCAGTACTTC
TRBJ2-5 TRBV3-1 few TRBD2 CASSQERPGLAQETQYF TGTGCCAGCAGCCAAGAACGGCCGGGACTAGCCCAAGAGACCCAGTACTTC
TRBJ2-1 TRBV6-2/TRBV6-3 few TRBD2 CASSWGLAVTYNEQFF TGTGCCAGCAGCTGGGGACTAGCGGTTACCTACAATGAGCAGTTCTTC
TRBJ2-4 TRBV25-1 few - CASSPGRKENIQYF TGTGCCAGCAGCCCGGGGCGGAAAGAAAACATTCAGTACTTC
TRBJ2-5 TRBV7-8 - - CASSLALGVGETQYF TGTGCCAGCAGCTTAGCGTTGGGAGTCGGAGAGACCCAGTACTTC
TRBJ2-5 TRBV5-1 - TRBD1 CASSSGQAQETQYF TGCGCCAGCAGCTCGGGACAGGCCCAAGAGACCCAGTACTTC
TRBJ2-3 TRBV7-9 few - CASGQFTDTQYF TGTGCCAGCGGCCAGTTCACAGATACGCAGTATTTT
TRBJ1-1 TRBV27 many - CASSLSAGNTEAFF TGTGCCAGCAGTTTATCGGCCGGGAACACTGAAGCTTTCTTT
TRBJ2-7 TRBV4-2 - - CASSQTRGRDEQYF TGTGCCAGCAGCCAGACTAGGGGCAGGGACGAGCAGTACTTC
TRBJ2-7 TRBV4-1 many - CASSQFRYRASYEQYF TGCGCCAGCAGCCAATTTAGGTATAGGGCTTCCTACGAGCAGTACTTC
TRBJ2-6 TRBV24-1 few - CATSDRTAGANVLTF TGTGCCACCAGTGACCGGACCGCCGGGGCCAACGTCCTGACTTTC
TRBJ2-2 TRBV5-1 many - CASSLTDWTAYTGELFF TGCGCCAGCAGCTTGACGGATTGGACAGCTTACACCGGGGAGCTGTTTTTT
TRBJ1-4 TRBV7-9 - - CASSVTPTNEKLFF TGTGCCAGCAGCGTAACTCCAACTAATGAAAAACTGTTTTTT
TRBJ1-6 TRBV7-8 - - CASSLVTESNSPLHF TGTGCCAGCAGCTTAGTTACGGAGTCTAATTCACCCCTCCACTTT
TRBJ1-2 TRBV29-1 many TRBD1 CSVCSEDRVERVSNYGYTF TGCAGCGTATGCTCCGAGGACAGGGTGGAGAGGGTGTCTAACTATGGCTACACCTTC
TRBJ2-7 TRBV11-2 - - CASSLALWDSSYEQYF TGTGCCAGCAGCTTAGCATTGTGGGACTCCTCCTACGAGCAGTACTTC
TRBJ2-5 TRBV5-1 - - CASSLKTGRQETQYF TGCGCCAGCAGCTTGAAGACAGGGAGGCAAGAGACCCAGTACTTC
TRBJ2-7 TRBV14 few TRBD2 CASSPGPGLPSEQYF TGTGCCAGCAGCCCTGGCCCGGGACTACCATCCGAGCAGTACTTC
TRBJ2-3 TRBV6-5 - - CASSISGARLDTQYF TGTGCCAGCAGTATTAGCGGAGCCCGCTTGGATACGCAGTATTTT
TRBJ2-3 TRBV10-2 once TRBD2 CASSERLAVTDTQYF TGCGCCAGCAGTGAGAGACTAGCGGTCACAGATACGCAGTATTTT
TRBJ2-6 TRBV12-3/TRBV12-4 few - CASSALRTSGANVLTF TGTGCCAGCAGCGCCCTCCGGACCTCCGGGGCCAACGTCCTGACTTTC
TRBJ2-3 TRBV10-3 many - CAISEKAPHTDTQYF TGTGCCATCAGTGAGAAAGCTCCCCACACAGATACGCAGTATTTT
TRBJ2-7 TRBV7-9 few TRBD2 CASSPREAGGPFAQYF TGTGCCAGCAGCCCAAGGGAGGCGGGAGGGCCTTTTGCGCAGTACTTC
TRBJ1-1 TRBV7-9 many TRBD1 CASSLQGDPGLGEAFF TGTGCCAGCAGCTTACAGGGGGACCCTGGTTTGGGTGAAGCTTTCTTT
TRBJ2-7 TRBV7-9 - TRBD2 CASSVAGGGSSYEQYF TGTGCCAGCAGCGTCGCCGGGGGGGGCAGCTCCTACGAGCAGTACTTC
TRBJ2-7 TRBV4-1 few - CASSQDALYEQYF TGCGCCAGCAGCCAAGATGCCCTTTACGAGCAGTACTTC
TRBJ1-2 TRBV7-2 - - CASSLALWAGHRYGYTF TGTGCCAGCAGCTTAGCGCTGTGGGCAGGGCACCGCTATGGCTACACCTTC
TRBJ2-5 TRBV11-3 - - CASGTYSRDQARETQYF TGTGCCAGCGGCACCTATAGCAGGGATCAAGCCCGGGAGACCCAGTACTTC
TRBJ2-7 TRBV3-1 few - CASSHSASYEQYF TGTGCCAGCAGCCACAGCGCCTCCTACGAGCAGTACTTC
TRBJ2-1 TRBV15 few - CATSREVGLSYNEQFF TGTGCCACCAGCAGAGAAGTTGGCTTATCCTACAATGAGCAGTTCTTC
TRBJ2-7 TRBV7-3 few - CASSQAGGLAYEQYF TGTGCCAGCAGCCAGGCTGGCGGACTTGCCTACGAGCAGTACTTC
TRBJ2-7 TRBV4-1 few - CASSQRGTYEQYF TGCGCCAGCAGCCAGAGGGGGACCTACGAGCAGTACTTC
TRBJ2-3 TRBV29-1 - TRBD2 CSVEASGRGVTNTQYF TGCAGCGTTGAGGCTAGCGGGAGGGGGGTGACAAATACGCAGTATTTT
TRBJ2-2 TRBV27 many - CASSLAPGRGELFF TGTGCCAGCAGTTTAGCCCCAGGTCGGGGGGAGCTGTTTTTT